The 7 T cell receptor beta chains below were found in one sample sequenced in a study of blood T cell repertoires in COVID-19. Libraries were prepared by immunoSEQ multiplex PCR; TCRdb keeps only in-frame clonotypes and omits some of them. In the table there are about 120,000 clones, around 88% of which are singletons. The sequenced material came from peripheral blood. The origin of the receptors is a man over 45 with acute or convalescent COVID-19.

V and J are TRBV7-3 and TRBJ1-1, with 7 bases fitting TRBD1. There are 14 residues in the CDR3. V lost 3 bases, J lost 3 bases, and 4 bases stayed unmatched. Germline V lookup: CDR1 SGHTA, CDR2 FQGTGA. The CDR3 sequence is CASSFAGGDTEAFF. The CDR3 region has the DNA TGTGCCAGCAGCTTTGCAGGGGGAGACACTGAAGCTTTCTTT.

V usage is TRBV24-1 and J usage is TRBJ1-2; D might be TRBD1 (6 bases). Per the germline V gene, CDR1 is KGHDR and CDR2 is SFDVKD. The CDR3 covers 14 residues. V was clipped by 3 bases and J by 5 bases, with 12 bases between them. CDR3 region: CATSDTPDSYGYTF. CDR3 DNA sequence: TGTGCCACCAGTGATACTCCGGACAGTTATGGCTACACCTTC.

The V gene is TRBV11-2, the J gene TRBJ2-2; possibly TRBD2 for D (5 bases). The CDR3 length is 15 residues. CDR1 and CDR2 (germline): SGHAT, FQNNGV. Trimming stripped 5 bases from V and 5 bases from J, with 15 bases between. CDR3 sequence (DNA): TGTGCCAGCAGCCGATTCCCAGCGGAAACCGGGGAGCTGTTTTTT. This gives the protein CASSRFPAETGELFF.

This chain connects TRBV19 to TRBJ1-2; D is undetermined. CDR1 LNHDA and CDR2 SQIVND come from the germline V gene (reference sequence). CDR3 size: 14 residues. Trimming stripped 10 bases from V and 5 bases from J, with 20 bases between. The CDR3 sequence: CATTDGPEIYGYTF. In DNA form, the CDR3 reads TGTGCCACCACAGACGGCCCAGAGATTTATGGCTACACCTTC.

The chain couples TRBV29-1 to TRBJ1-1; 7 bases are shared with TRBD1. The CDR3 totals 12 residues. The germline CDR1 and CDR2 sequences are SQVTM and ANQGSEA. The V and J ends lost 5 bases and 4 bases, in that order; junction bases with no gene match: 4. CDR3 sequence: CSVQTGATEAFF. The CDR3 DNA sequence: TGCAGCGTTCAAACAGGGGCCACTGAAGCTTTCTTT.

J is TRBJ1-1 and V is TRBV6-2 or TRBV6-3, with D possibly matching TRBD1 (5 bases). The CDR3 spans 15 residues. Germline V gives CDR1 MNHEY, CDR2 SVGEGT. Trimming shortened V by 4 bases and J by 0 bases, and 12 bases separated the two germline ends. CDR3 bases: TGTGCCAGCAGTTGCCCGACAGTCATGAACACTGAAGCTTTCTTT. This gives the protein CASSCPTVMNTEAFF.

V gene TRBV4-1 combines with J gene TRBJ1-5; perhaps TRBD1 as D (6 bases). The CDR3 is 15 residues long. CDR1 and CDR2 from the germline V gene are MGHRA and YSYEKL. V dropped 3 bases and J dropped 2 bases, with 11 bases sitting between them. This CDR3 reads CASSHGRGGNQPQHF. The CDR3 DNA reads TGCGCCAGCAGCCACGGCAGGGGAGGCAATCAGCCCCAGCATTTT.